What follows describes a single TCR beta chain. Its antigen remains unidentified. Primers included in the PCR were 60 Vbeta and 13 Jbeta primers. The protocol was immunoSEQ multiplex PCR, while the TCRdb copy is restricted to in-frame clones and leaves out a portion. This sample carries 270,000 or so clones, roughly 88% of them seen once, and the ten largest clones take 3% to 4%. This sample is part of a study of cytomegalovirus exposure and HLA in healthy donors. Findings of the study overall: The study reported that TCR beta sequences accurately predicted HLA-A and HLA-B alleles in most subjects. Relative to the 666-donor mean, N-insertions were reportedly fewer in an Asian-associated ancestry cluster in a later analysis.

Trimming at V came to 3 bases and at J to 7 bases, leaving 4 bases not matched to a gene. CDR3 size: 13 residues. Germline V CDR1 and CDR2: SGDLS, YYNGEE. The chain is built from TRBV9 and TRBJ1-1; 9 nucleotides agree with TRBD1. This clonotype was obtained from a man aged 35-49 years in good health and CMV-seropositive. The specimen sequenced was PBMCs. CDR3 DNA: TGTGCCAGCAGCGCTGGACAGGGGTATGAAGCTTTCTTT. Protein sequence: CASSAGQGYEAFF.